The 17 T cell receptor beta chains below all came from one sample that was sequenced in a study of T cell changes during pregnancy in multiple sclerosis. Repertoires were generated with immunoSEQ multiplex PCR, while TCRdb's copy carries only in-frame clones and drops some. The sample lists roughly 72,000 clones; roughly 90% were seen once. Here the sequenced sample was peripheral blood, taken in the first trimester of pregnancy. The receptor set was obtained from a female donor in good health, enrolled as a control in a pregnancy study.

In this sample, this clone turned up once. The CDR3 region has the DNA TGTGCCTGGATGGCCCCGCCGTCCGGAAACACCATATATTTT. As protein: CAWMAPPSGNTIYF. The chain carries TRBV30 and TRBJ1-3; no clear D gene. The germline CDR1 and CDR2 sequences are GTSNPN and SVGIG (reference sequence). The CDR3 sequence is 14 residues long. V was pared by 4 bases and J by 4 bases, with 14 bases between. Full variable domain (outside the CDR3, taken from reference TRBV30 and TRBJ1-3): SQTIHQWPATLVQPVGSPLSLECTVEGTSNPNLYWYRQAAGRGLQLLFYSVGIGQISSEVPQNLSASRPQDRQFILSSKKLLLSDSGFYLCAWMAPPSGNTIYFGEGSWLTVV.

V is TRBV6-5 and J is TRBJ2-7; 13 bases line up with TRBD2. Germline V CDR1 and CDR2: MNHEY, SVGAGI. After removal of 6 bases from V and 6 bases from J, the junction contained 8 bases not matched to a gene. The CDR3 is made up of 15 amino acids. CDR3 bases: TGTGCCAGCAGCGGACTAGCGGGAGTCCCCAGCGAGCAGTACTTC. Encoded protein: CASSGLAGVPSEQYF.

This chain joins TRBV7-2 and TRBJ1-1, with 7 nucleotides matching TRBD1. The CDR3 contains 14 residues. V trimming: 5 bases; J trimming: 1 base; junction bases outside the gene matches: 4. Germline lookup yields CDR1 SGHTA and CDR2 FQGNSA. In DNA, the CDR3 is TGTGCCAGCAGCCGTAGACAGGGGAACACTGAAGCTTTCTTT. It codes for CASSRRQGNTEAFF.

The J gene is TRBJ1-1, the V gene TRBV14, with a tentative D call TRBD1 (6 bases). This CDR3 has 15 residues. CDR1 is SGHDN, CDR2 FVKESK, per germline. V lost 2 bases to trimming and J lost 4 bases, with 14 bases between them. The CDR3 DNA sequence: TGTGCCAGCAGCCAATACGGGGGGCAAGGCACTGAAGCTTTCTTT. It encodes CASSQYGGQGTEAFF.

CDR3 protein: CASTRTSLNTEAFF. CDR3 in DNA: TGTGCCAGCACTCGGACAAGCCTGAACACTGAAGCTTTCTTT. The chain employs TRBV6-6 and TRBJ1-1, with D possibly being TRBD1 (5 bases). V lost 7 bases, J lost 0 bases, and 12 bases lay in between. CDR1 and CDR2 (germline): MNHNY, SVGAGI (reference sequence). The CDR3 is 14 residues long.

The V and J genes are TRBV11-2 and TRBJ1-1, with D perhaps TRBD1 (5 bases). CDR3 size: 12 residues. CDR1 SGHAT and CDR2 FQNNGV come from the germline V gene. Between the trimmed V and J ends, which lost 5 bases and 11 bases, there was a span of 15 bases. DNA of the CDR3: TGTGCCAGCAGCCGAACCGACAGAAGGGCTTTCTTT. Translating it yields CASSRTDRRAFF.

The V and J genes are TRBV28 and TRBJ1-1; D perhaps matches TRBD1 (5 bases). V was trimmed by 7 bases and J by 3 bases, leaving 18 bases between them. Germline V gene sequence: CDR1 MDHEN, CDR2 SYDVKM. This CDR3 spans 15 amino acids. The CDR3 sequence: CASTPLDRLHTEAFF. Here the CDR3 DNA reads TGTGCCAGCACCCCTTTAGACAGACTCCACACTGAAGCTTTCTTT.

V gene TRBV11-3 combines with J gene TRBJ2-7, with TRBD2 as a possible D gene (7 bases). The CDR3 totals 14 residues. Trimming stripped 5 bases from V and 5 bases from J, with 16 bases between. The germline gives CDR1 SGHNT, CDR2 YENEEA. CDR3 nucleotides: TGTGCCAGCAGCCCAGGGGACCGGGGGGACGAGCAGTACTTC. Encoded protein: CASSPGDRGDEQYF.

Of note for this clone: At one end the junction does not follow the germline gene, possibly because of a read error. The genes are TRBV5-1 and TRBJ1-2, with D possibly TRBD1 on 5 matching bases. This CDR3 has 14 amino acids. Germline V gene sequence: CDR1 SGHRS, CDR2 YFSETQ. CDR3 sequence (DNA): TGCGCCAGCCGCTTTGCCAGGGCTAACTATGGCTACACCTTC. It codes for CASRFARANYGYTF.

The rearrangement uses TRBV15 and TRBJ1-4; D unresolved. Germline values: CDR1 LNHNV, CDR2 YYDKDF (reference sequence). Deletions cut 8 bases from V and 6 bases from J, with 13 bases between. CDR3 length: 13 residues. The CDR3 DNA is TGTGCCACCCTAGGGCGGGTGGATGAAAAACTGTTTTTT. Translating it yields CATLGRVDEKLFF.

The chain uses TRBV7-2 and TRBJ1-1; the D gene is possibly TRBD1 (6 bases). Trimming shortened V by 1 base and J by 10 bases, and 16 bases separated the two germline ends. This CDR3 has 14 amino acids. CDR1 is SGHTA and CDR2 is FQGNSA in the germline V gene. Here the CDR3 reads CASSLVEWGRGAFF. The DNA for the CDR3 is TGTGCCAGCAGCTTAGTGGAGTGGGGCAGGGGAGCTTTCTTT.

The chain recombines TRBV7-2 with TRBJ2-5; D gene unclear. V lost 2 bases to trimming and J lost 2 bases, with 12 bases between them. The CDR3 is 15 amino acids. Germline CDR1 is SGHTA and CDR2 is FQGNSA. CDR3 DNA: TGTGCCAGCAGCTTAAGTGTAGCAGTACAAGAGACCCAGTACTTC. Translated: CASSLSVAVQETQYF. The variable domain in full, completed from reference TRBV7-2 and TRBJ2-5, reads GAGVSQSPSNKVTEKGKDVELRCDPISGHTALYWYRQSLGQGLEFLIYFQGNSAPDKSGLPSDRFSAERTGGSVSTLTIQRTQQEDSAVYLCASSLSVAVQETQYFGPGTRLLVL.

V and J are TRBV19 and TRBJ1-5, with D perhaps TRBD1 (5 bases). Germline values: CDR1 LNHDA, CDR2 SQIVND (reference sequence). This CDR3 has 15 residues. V lost 2 bases, J lost 6 bases, and 14 bases lay in between. Here the CDR3 DNA reads TGTGCCAGTAGTATATTGGGGGAGGGCCTTCAGCCCCAGCATTTT. As protein: CASSILGEGLQPQHF.

The rearrangement links TRBV5-1 to TRBJ1-5; tentative D call: TRBD1 (5 bases). The CDR3 totals 15 residues. Germline V gives CDR1 SGHRS, CDR2 YFSETQ. Between the trimmed V and J ends, which lost 0 bases and 0 bases, there was a span of 7 bases. Written as DNA, the CDR3 is TGCGCCAGCAGCTTGGCGGGGGATAGCAATCAGCCCCAGCATTTT. Protein sequence: CASSLAGDSNQPQHF.

The chain carries TRBV4-2 and TRBJ2-1; D is perhaps TRBD1 (7 bases). Trimming stripped 0 bases from V and 7 bases from J, with 16 bases between. Germline-derived CDR1 and CDR2 are LGHNA and YNFKEQ. The CDR3 has 16 residues. The CDR3: CASSQDSAGGRNEQFF. For the CDR3, the DNA is TGTGCCAGCAGCCAAGATTCGGCAGGGGGGAGGAATGAGCAGTTCTTC.

This chain uses TRBV6-6 with TRBJ2-1; possible D gene TRBD2, 5 bases. Trimming removed 5 bases at V and 10 bases at J, with 12 bases between. Looked up from germline, CDR1 is MNHNY and CDR2 is SVGAGI (reference sequence). CDR3 length equals 12 residues. CDR3 sequence reads: CASSLALGEQFF. Written as DNA, the CDR3 is TGTGCCAGCAGTCTAGCCTTGGGGGAGCAGTTCTTC.

This chain links TRBV7-5 with TRBJ2-1; the table's D call, TRBD1, has no DNA check behind it. TRBV7-5 is annotated as a pseudogene. The CDR3 spans 13 residues. CDR3 DNA sequence: TGTGCCAGAAGCACGGACAGTAGGAATGAGCAGTTCTTC. Translated, it gives CARSTDSRNEQFF.